Listed below are T cell receptor beta chains from one sample, sequenced in a study of identical twins. From the 5' RACE reads, TCRdb called clonotypes with MiXCR, one entry per CDR3 protein. The table lists about 190,000 distinct CDR3 sequences, more than 15% of them singletons. This sample was shared with a second study, whose subject was T cells expressing NK-cell markers.

Material for sequencing was CD8+ T cells sorted from blood. The receptors here all came from a woman between 18 and 29 years old in good health. Both conserved end residues are part of each CDR3.

CDR3aa: CASSHRDRGDTQYF
v_gene: TRBV7-9
j_gene: TRBJ2-3

CDR3aa: CASSLIGTIYEQYF
v_gene: TRBV27
j_gene: TRBJ2-7

CDR3aa: CSVVGRGGEEYEQYF
v_gene: TRBV29-1
j_gene: TRBJ2-7

CDR3aa: CASSLSRGNEKLFF
v_gene: TRBV5-5
j_gene: TRBJ1-4

CDR3aa: CASSLGLAGAETQYF
v_gene: TRBV7-2
j_gene: TRBJ2-5

CDR3aa: CASGSGNANYGYTF
v_gene: TRBV9
j_gene: TRBJ1-2

CDR3aa: CATSDTTTSESTDTQYF
v_gene: TRBV24-1
j_gene: TRBJ2-3

CDR3aa: CAISELKGTDTQYF
v_gene: TRBV10-3
j_gene: TRBJ2-3

CDR3aa: CASRYSGSQETQYF
v_gene: TRBV6-5
j_gene: TRBJ2-5

CDR3aa: CASSPLVEDTQYF
v_gene: TRBV6-2/TRBV6-3
j_gene: TRBJ2-3

CDR3aa: CASSVPSGMIWTGELFF
v_gene: TRBV9
j_gene: TRBJ2-2

CDR3aa: CASSLAEGVTDTQYF
v_gene: TRBV5-5
j_gene: TRBJ2-3

CDR3aa: CAISESLQGLAEAQYF
v_gene: TRBV10-3
j_gene: TRBJ2-3

CDR3aa: CASSLIRANTQYF
v_gene: TRBV5-1
j_gene: TRBJ2-3